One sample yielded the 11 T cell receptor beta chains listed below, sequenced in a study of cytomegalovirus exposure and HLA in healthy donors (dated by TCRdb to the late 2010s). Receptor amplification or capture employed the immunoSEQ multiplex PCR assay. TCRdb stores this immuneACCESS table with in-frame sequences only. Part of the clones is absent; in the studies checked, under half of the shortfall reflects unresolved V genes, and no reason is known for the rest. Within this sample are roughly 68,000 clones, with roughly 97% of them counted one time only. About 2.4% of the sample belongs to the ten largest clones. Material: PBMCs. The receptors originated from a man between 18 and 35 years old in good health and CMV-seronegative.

As DNA, the CDR3 is TGTGCCAGCAGCTTCGGACACCCTATTGGGTCACCCCTCCACTTT. The encoded protein is CASSFGHPIGSPLHF. The genes are TRBV7-8 and TRBJ1-6; D is perhaps TRBD1 (5 bases). The CDR3 spans 15 residues. Germline values: CDR1 SGHVS, CDR2 FQNEAQ. Trimming left V 3 bases short and J 10 bases short, with 16 bases between.

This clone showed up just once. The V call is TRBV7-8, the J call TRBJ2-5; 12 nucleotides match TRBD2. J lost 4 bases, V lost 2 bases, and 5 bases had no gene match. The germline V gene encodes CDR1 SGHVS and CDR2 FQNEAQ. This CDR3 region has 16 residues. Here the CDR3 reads CASSLLLAGGPETQYF. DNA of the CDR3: TGTGCCAGCAGCTTACTCCTAGCGGGAGGGCCAGAGACCCAGTACTTC.

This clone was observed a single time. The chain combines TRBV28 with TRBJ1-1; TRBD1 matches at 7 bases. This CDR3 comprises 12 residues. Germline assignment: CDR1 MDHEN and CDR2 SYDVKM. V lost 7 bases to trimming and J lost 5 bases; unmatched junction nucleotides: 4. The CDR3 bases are TGTGCCAGCACCCAGGGGGTAACTGAAGCTTTCTTT. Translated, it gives CASTQGVTEAFF.

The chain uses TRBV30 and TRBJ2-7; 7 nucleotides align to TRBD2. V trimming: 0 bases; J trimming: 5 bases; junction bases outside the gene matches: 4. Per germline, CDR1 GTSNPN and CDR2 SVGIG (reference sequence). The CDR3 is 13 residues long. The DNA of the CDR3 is TGTGCCTGGAGTGTAGGCGGGAGCAACGAGCAGTACTTC. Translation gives CAWSVGGSNEQYF.

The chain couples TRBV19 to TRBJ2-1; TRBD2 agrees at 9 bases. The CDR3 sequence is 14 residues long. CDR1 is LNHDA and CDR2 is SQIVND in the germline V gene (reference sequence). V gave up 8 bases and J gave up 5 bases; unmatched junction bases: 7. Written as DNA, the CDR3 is TGTGCCAGTGTGGGTCCTAGCGGGAACAATGAGCAGTTCTTC. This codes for CASVGPSGNNEQFF.

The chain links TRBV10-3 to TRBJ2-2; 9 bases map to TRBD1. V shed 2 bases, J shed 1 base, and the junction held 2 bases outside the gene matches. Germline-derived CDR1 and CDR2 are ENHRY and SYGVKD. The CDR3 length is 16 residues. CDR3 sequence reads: CAISEKDRGNTGELFF. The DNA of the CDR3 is TGTGCCATCAGTGAGAAGGACAGGGGGAACACCGGGGAGCTGTTTTTT.

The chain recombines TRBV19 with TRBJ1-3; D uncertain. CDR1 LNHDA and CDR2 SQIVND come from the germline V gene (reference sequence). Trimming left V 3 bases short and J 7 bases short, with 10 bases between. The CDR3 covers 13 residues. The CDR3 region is CASSMRRANTIYF. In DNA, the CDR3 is TGTGCCAGTAGTATGAGGCGGGCGAACACCATATATTTT.

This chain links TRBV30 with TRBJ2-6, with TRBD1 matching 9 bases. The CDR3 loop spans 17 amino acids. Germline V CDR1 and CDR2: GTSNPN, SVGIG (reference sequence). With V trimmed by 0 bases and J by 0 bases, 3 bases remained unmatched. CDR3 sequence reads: CAWSVQGALSGANVLTF. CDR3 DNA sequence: TGTGCCTGGAGTGTACAGGGGGCCCTCTCTGGGGCCAACGTCCTGACTTTC.

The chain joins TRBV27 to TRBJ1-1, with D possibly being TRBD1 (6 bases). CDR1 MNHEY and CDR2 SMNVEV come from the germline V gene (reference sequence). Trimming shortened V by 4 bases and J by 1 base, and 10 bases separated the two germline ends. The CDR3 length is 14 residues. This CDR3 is CASSWRQENTEAFF. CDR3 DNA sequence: TGTGCCAGCAGTTGGAGACAGGAGAACACTGAAGCTTTCTTT.

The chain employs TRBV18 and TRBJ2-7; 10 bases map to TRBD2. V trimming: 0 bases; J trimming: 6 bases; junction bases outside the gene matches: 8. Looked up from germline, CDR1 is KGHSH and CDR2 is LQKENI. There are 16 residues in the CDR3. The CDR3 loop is CASSPPGLAGVSEQYF. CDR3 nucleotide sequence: TGTGCCAGCTCACCACCGGGGCTAGCGGGAGTCTCCGAGCAGTACTTC.

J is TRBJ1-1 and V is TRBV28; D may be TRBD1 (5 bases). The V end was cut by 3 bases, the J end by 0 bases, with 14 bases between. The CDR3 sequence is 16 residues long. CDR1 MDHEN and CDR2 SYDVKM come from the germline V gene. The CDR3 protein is CASSFQGYDLNTEAFF. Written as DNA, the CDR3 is TGTGCCAGCAGTTTCCAGGGTTACGACCTGAACACTGAAGCTTTCTTT.